These 27 T cell receptor beta chains originate from one sample sequenced in a study of T-cell reconstitution after alpha-beta-depleted transplantation in children. Regarding the study as a whole: Hyperexpanded clones declined; after one year, newly produced T cells mostly supplied diversity.

The antigens for these receptors are not known. Researchers prepared the TCRbeta library using unique molecular identifiers, the study reports. TCRdb re-analysed the PCR reads in MiXCR, keeping a single row per CDR3 protein. The sample holds about 300,000 distinct CDR3 sequences, roughly 7.8% seen once. The sequenced sample was peripheral blood, obtained 360 days after TCRalphabeta/CD19-depleted stem cell transplant. Receptors were obtained from a female patient aged 2-9 years who had a stem cell transplant for Fanconi anemia, so the T cells may come from the graft donor.

The V and J genes are TRBV30 and TRBJ1-2, with unresolved D. Germline-derived CDR1 and CDR2 are GTSNPN and SVGIG (reference sequence). The CDR3 length is 14 residues. V lost 0 bases and J lost 8, with 16 bases in between. CDR3 coding DNA: TGTGCCTGGAGTGTTTTGGGTTTCATGGGAGGCTACACCTTC. This translates into CAWSVLGFMGGYTF.

The chain is built from TRBV10-3 and TRBJ1-2; unclear D gene. Trimming took off 0 bases at V and 8 bases at J, with 7 bases between the two ends. The CDR3 is 12 residues long. Per the germline V gene, CDR1 is ENHRY and CDR2 is SYGVKD. The CDR3 DNA reads as TGTGCCATCAGTGAGTCGACCAGGGGCTACACCTTC. Translation gives CAISESTRGYTF.

This clonotype was recorded a few times. DNA of the CDR3: TGTGCCAGCAGTCCCCGCCGGGAAGTGAACACTGAAGCTTTCTTT. Protein product: CASSPRREVNTEAFF. This rearrangement joins TRBV6-2 or TRBV6-3 to TRBJ1-1; no clear D. Per the germline V gene, CDR1 is MNHEY and CDR2 is SVGEGT. The CDR3 has 15 amino acids. Trimming took off 5 bases at V and 0 bases at J, with 13 bases between the two ends.

This chain connects TRBV7-2 to TRBJ2-1; TRBD1 aligns across 7 bases. The V gene's germline CDR1 is SGHTA and CDR2 FQGNSA. The CDR3 runs to 16 residues. J was trimmed by 4 bases and V by 3 bases; bases with no gene match: 9. This CDR3 is CASSFWIQGPYNEQFF. The CDR3 region has the DNA TGTGCCAGCAGCTTCTGGATACAGGGGCCTTACAATGAGCAGTTCTTC.

The chain links TRBV5-1 to TRBJ2-7; TRBD2 agrees at 7 bases. The CDR3 sequence is 15 residues long. Per the germline V gene, CDR1 is SGHRS and CDR2 is YFSETQ. With V trimmed by 3 bases and J by 2 bases, 8 bases remained unmatched. CDR3 sequence reads: CASSWGGLLAYEQYF. DNA for the CDR3: TGCGCCAGCAGCTGGGGGGGACTTCTGGCCTACGAGCAGTACTTC. The full variable domain, in which reference TRBV5-1 and TRBJ2-7 provide the parts outside the CDR3, is KAGVTQTPRYLIKTRGQQVTLSCSPISGHRSVSWYQQTPGQGLQFLFEYFSETQRNKGNFPGRFSGRQFSNSRSEMNVSTLELGDSALYLCASSWGGLLAYEQYFGPGTRLTVT.

V and J are TRBV28 and TRBJ1-2; D is perhaps TRBD1 (5 bases). The germline CDR1 and CDR2 sequences are MDHEN and SYDVKM. V was cut by 3 bases and J by 0 bases, with 11 bases left in between. This CDR3 comprises 15 residues. CDR3 DNA sequence: TGTGCCAGCAGTTTGATGGGGCTTCCTAACTATGGCTACACCTTC. Protein sequence: CASSLMGLPNYGYTF.

This clonotype was observed a few times. The CDR3 loop is CASSEVWGGDGYTF. Here the CDR3 DNA reads TGTGCCAGCAGTGAAGTTTGGGGGGGTGATGGCTACACCTTC. This chain joins TRBV6-1 and TRBJ1-2; perhaps TRBD1 as D (5 bases). The CDR3 runs to 14 residues. Per germline, CDR1 MNHNS and CDR2 SASEGT. V was trimmed by 1 base and J by 6 bases, leaving 12 bases between them.

The V call is TRBV7-3, the J call TRBJ2-3; the match to TRBD2 covers 9 bases. Germline values: CDR1 SGHTA, CDR2 FQGTGA. Losses at the gene ends were 5 bases for V and 0 bases for J; bases not matched to a gene: 9. The CDR3 totals 17 residues. Written as DNA, the CDR3 is TGTGCCAGCAGCCTCACACGGACTAGCGACAGCACAGATACGCAGTATTTT. Its translation: CASSLTRTSDSTDTQYF.

The genes are TRBV2 and TRBJ1-1; perhaps TRBD1 as D (5 bases). Germline loops: CDR1 SNHLY, CDR2 FYNNEI. Trimming shortened V by 3 bases and J by 9 bases, and 11 bases separated the two germline ends. The CDR3 is 12 amino acids. The chain's CDR3 is CASSDDSPKAFF. DNA for the CDR3: TGTGCCAGCAGTGATGACAGTCCCAAAGCTTTCTTT. Full variable domain (remainder filled in from reference TRBV2 and TRBJ1-1): EPEVTQTPSHQVTQMGQEVILRCVPISNHLYFYWYRQILGQKVEFLVSFYNNEISEKSEIFDDQFSVERPDGSNFTLKIRSTKLEDSAMYFCASSDDSPKAFFGQGTRLTVV.

This clonotype was seen a few times. This rearrangement joins TRBV7-9 to TRBJ1-2, with TRBD1 as a possible D gene (6 bases). The CDR3 covers 15 residues. Germline loops: CDR1 SEHNR, CDR2 FQNEAQ (reference sequence). Trimming shortened V by 5 bases and J by 6 bases, and 19 bases separated the two germline ends. The CDR3 is CASSEIQGGRDGYTF. The DNA for the CDR3 is TGTGCCAGCAGCGAGATACAGGGAGGGAGAGATGGCTACACCTTC.

This clonotype came up many times. The gene calls are TRBV20-1 and TRBJ1-5; a possible D gene is TRBD1 (5 bases). V gave up 5 bases and J gave up 0 bases, with 17 bases separating them. The length of the CDR3 is 16 residues. The germline gives CDR1 DFQATT, CDR2 SNEGSKA (reference sequence). The CDR3 region is CSAAAGGVYSNQPQHF. The CDR3 DNA reads TGCAGTGCTGCGGCCGGGGGGGTATATAGCAATCAGCCCCAGCATTTT.

This clonotype was recorded many times. This rearrangement joins TRBV7-3 to TRBJ2-7; D is possibly TRBD1 (5 bases). The CDR3 sequence is 17 residues long. The V gene's germline CDR1 is SGHTA and CDR2 FQGTGA. V lost 5 bases, J lost 3 bases, and 23 bases lay in between. The CDR3 DNA follows: TGTGCCAGCAGCAAACCACCGACAGCTCAACCACTCTACGAGCAGTACTTC. The encoded protein is CASSKPPTAQPLYEQYF.

This clonotype was detected many times. The chain is built from TRBV7-9 and TRBJ2-7, with TRBD2 as a possible D gene (6 bases). Germline V gene lookup returns CDR1 SEHNR and CDR2 FQNEAQ (reference sequence). The V end lost 5 bases, the J end lost 7 bases, and 15 bases lay between the germline ends. This CDR3 contains 13 residues. CDR3 coding DNA: TGTGCCAGCAGCGTTACGGGACTTGATGAGCAGTACTTC. Translating it yields CASSVTGLDEQYF. The whole variable domain, remainder taken from reference TRBV7-9 and TRBJ2-7, is DTGVSQNPRHKITKRGQNVTFRCDPISEHNRLYWYRQTLGQGPEFLTYFQNEAQLEKSRLLSDRFSAERPKGSFSTLEIQRTEQGDSAMYLCASSVTGLDEQYFGPGTRLTVT.

This clonotype occurred many times. The chain couples TRBV6-5 to TRBJ2-3; D is unclear. The CDR3 runs 13 residues. The germline V gene has CDR1 MNHEY and CDR2 SVGAGI. The V gene lost 6 bases and the J gene lost 9 bases, with 16 bases spanning the gap. The CDR3 DNA reads TGTGCCAGCAGGGGGTCTGAAGGGAAGACGCAGTATTTT. This codes for CASRGSEGKTQYF.

The chain uses TRBV6-2 or TRBV6-3 and TRBJ2-7, with TRBD1 as a possible D gene (5 bases). This CDR3 has 17 residues. V lost 2 bases and J 5 bases, leaving 22 bases between the germline ends. CDR1 and CDR2 (germline): MNHEY, SVGEGT. The CDR3 region is CASSYRVRAPVFHEQYF. CDR3 nucleotide sequence: TGTGCCAGCAGTTACCGGGTCAGGGCCCCTGTTTTCCACGAGCAGTACTTC.

This clonotype has ten or more counts. The chain links TRBV29-1 to TRBJ1-2, with D tentatively TRBD1 (5 bases). V was clipped by 5 bases and J by 8 bases, with 18 bases between them. The CDR3 length is 13 residues. CDR1 and CDR2 (germline): SQVTM, ANQGSEA. The CDR3 spells CSVTTALTGGYTF. In DNA, the CDR3 is TGCAGCGTTACGACAGCCCTTACTGGGGGCTACACCTTC.

The gene calls are TRBV7-2 and TRBJ1-4, with 8 bases aligning to TRBD1. The CDR3 runs 14 residues. From germline, CDR1 is SGHTA and CDR2 FQGNSA. With V trimmed by 4 bases and J by 8 bases, 6 bases remained unmatched. CDR3 protein: CASSSDRGGEKLFF. In nucleotides, the CDR3 is TGTGCCAGCAGCTCTGACAGGGGTGGGGAAAAACTGTTTTTT. Drawing the rest from reference TRBV7-2 and TRBJ1-4, the complete variable domain is GAGVSQSPSNKVTEKGKDVELRCDPISGHTALYWYRQSLGQGLEFLIYFQGNSAPDKSGLPSDRFSAERTGGSVSTLTIQRTQQEDSAVYLCASSSDRGGEKLFFGSGTQLSVL.

On this clonotype itself: Germline and junction disagree at one end, which may indicate a read error. The rearrangement uses TRBV12-3 or TRBV12-4 and TRBJ1-1, with 9 bases lining up with TRBD1. The CDR3 spans 18 residues. The CDR3: CARRGPTGGITGNTEAFF. The CDR3 DNA sequence: TGTGCCCGCAGGGGCCCCACAGGGGGCATAACTGGGAACACTGAAGCTTTCTTT.

This clonotype was counted ten times or more. The chain carries TRBV5-1 and TRBJ2-5; D gene uncertain. The CDR3 has 11 amino acids. V was clipped by 4 bases and J by 5 bases, with 6 bases between them. Per the germline V gene, CDR1 is SGHRS and CDR2 is YFSETQ. CDR3 in DNA: TGCGCCAGCAGCCACAGTGAGACCCAGTACTTC. It specifies CASSHSETQYF.

This clonotype has more than one count but fewer than ten. The V and J genes are TRBV28 and TRBJ1-1, with TRBD1 as a possible D gene (6 bases). With 3 bases removed from V and 8 bases from J, the gap between germline ends came to 28 bases. Germline V gene sequence: CDR1 MDHEN, CDR2 SYDVKM. This CDR3 comprises 18 residues. CDR3 sequence: CASSFFPTGLLVLWEAFF. CDR3 sequence (DNA): TGTGCCAGCAGTTTTTTTCCTACAGGGTTGTTAGTTCTGTGGGAAGCTTTCTTT.

There are many counts of this clonotype. The CDR3 region has the DNA TGCGCCAGCAGCCAAGGGACGCGCGCCTATAATTCACCCCTCCACTTT. Amino acids: CASSQGTRAYNSPLHF. V gene TRBV5-1 combines with J gene TRBJ1-6, with D perhaps TRBD1 (5 bases). The CDR3 totals 16 residues. CDR1 SGHRS and CDR2 YFSETQ come from the germline V gene. V dropped 4 bases and J dropped 2 bases, with 13 bases sitting between them. The full variable domain, its missing parts supplied by reference TRBV5-1 and TRBJ1-6, is KAGVTQTPRYLIKTRGQQVTLSCSPISGHRSVSWYQQTPGQGLQFLFEYFSETQRNKGNFPGRFSGRQFSNSRSEMNVSTLELGDSALYLCASSQGTRAYNSPLHFGNGTRLTVT.

This clonotype was seen ten or more times. V gene TRBV20-1 combines with J gene TRBJ2-6; TRBD1 matches 9 bases. The CDR3 loop spans 18 amino acids. Germline loops: CDR1 DFQATT, CDR2 SNEGSKA (reference sequence). With V trimmed by 5 bases and J by 0 bases, 11 bases remained unmatched. CDR3 protein: CSAARPGTGFSGANVLTF. In DNA, the CDR3 is TGCAGTGCTGCTAGACCCGGGACAGGGTTCTCTGGGGCCAACGTCCTGACTTTC.

The table lists this clonotype with a few counts. The chain recombines TRBV7-2 with TRBJ2-4, with 10 positions matching TRBD1. The germline gives CDR1 SGHTA, CDR2 FQGNSA. The CDR3 has 15 residues. The V and J ends lost 5 bases and 8 bases, in that order; junction bases with no gene match: 9. CDR3 protein: CASSADRGMRDIQYF. In DNA, the CDR3 is TGTGCCAGCAGCGCGGACAGGGGGATGAGGGACATTCAGTACTTC.

As regards this clonotype: Possible read error: a much larger clone is one base away. CDR3 nucleotides: TGTGCCAGCAGCCCCTACACGGAGAGTGAGCAGTTCTTC. It is translated as CASSPYTESEQFF. The rearrangement links TRBV7-9 to TRBJ2-1; no clear D gene. The CDR3 covers 13 residues. Germline V CDR1 and CDR2: SEHNR, FQNEAQ (reference sequence). V gave up 5 bases and J gave up 9 bases, with 14 bases separating them.

The genes are TRBV6-5 and TRBJ1-3; D might be TRBD1 (6 bases). V was pared by 0 bases and J by 4 bases, with 16 bases between. Germline CDR1 MNHEY, CDR2 SVGAGI. CDR3 length equals 17 residues. The CDR3 bases are TGTGCCAGCAGTTACTCTAAGGGGGGCGCTGTAGGAAACACCATATATTTT. Its translation: CASSYSKGGAVGNTIYF.

This clonotype has just a few counts. V usage is TRBV5-1 and J usage is TRBJ1-2, with TRBD1 identical over 8 bases. The CDR3 totals 16 residues. Germline lookup yields CDR1 SGHRS and CDR2 YFSETQ. After removal of 0 bases from V and 0 bases from J, the junction contained 4 bases not matched to a gene. CDR3 nucleotide sequence: TGCGCCAGCAGCTTGGGGGACAGGTTATCTAACTATGGCTACACCTTC. This translates into CASSLGDRLSNYGYTF. The full variable domain, in which reference TRBV5-1 and TRBJ1-2 provide the parts outside the CDR3, is KAGVTQTPRYLIKTRGQQVTLSCSPISGHRSVSWYQQTPGQGLQFLFEYFSETQRNKGNFPGRFSGRQFSNSRSEMNVSTLELGDSALYLCASSLGDRLSNYGYTFGSGTRLTVV.

In its sample, this clonotype was seen many times. The V call is TRBV29-1, the J call TRBJ2-2, with TRBD1 identical over 10 bases. V gave up 7 bases and J gave up 6 bases; unmatched junction bases: 20. CDR1 is SQVTM and CDR2 is ANQGSEA in the germline V gene. This CDR3 region has 18 residues. The CDR3, as DNA: TGCAGCGGTAGTTTCTCGGGACAGGGGTTTGTATTCGCCGGGGAGCTGTTTTTT. This gives the protein CSGSFSGQGFVFAGELFF.